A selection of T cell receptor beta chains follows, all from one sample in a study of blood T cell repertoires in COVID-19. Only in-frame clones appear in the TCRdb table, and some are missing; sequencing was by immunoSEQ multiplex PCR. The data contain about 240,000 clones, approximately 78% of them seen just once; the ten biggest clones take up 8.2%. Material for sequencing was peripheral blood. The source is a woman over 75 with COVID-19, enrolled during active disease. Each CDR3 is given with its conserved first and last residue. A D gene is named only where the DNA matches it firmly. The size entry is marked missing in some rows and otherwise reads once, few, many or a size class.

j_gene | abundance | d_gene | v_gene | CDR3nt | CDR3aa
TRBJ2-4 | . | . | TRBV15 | TGTGCCACCAGCTCTCGGGGGCAGGGGGACGCTTACATTCAGTACTTC | CATSSRGQGDAYIQYF
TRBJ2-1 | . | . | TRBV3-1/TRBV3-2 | TGTGCCAGCAGCCAAGACAGGGGACCCTACAATGAGCAGTTCTTC | CASSQDRGPYNEQFF
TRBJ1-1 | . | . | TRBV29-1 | TGCAGCGTTTGGACACGAGCCACTGAAGCTTTCTTT | CSVWTRATEAFF
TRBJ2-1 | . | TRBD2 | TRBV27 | TGTGCCAGCAGTTTAACTAGCGGGAGGTTGACCAATGAGCAGTTCTTC | CASSLTSGRLTNEQFF
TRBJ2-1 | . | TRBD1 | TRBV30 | TGTGCCTGGAGTGTTCAGGGGGAGCGGCACAATGAGCAGTTCTTC | CAWSVQGERHNEQFF
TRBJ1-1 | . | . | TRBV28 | TGTGCCAGCAGTTTGGGGAAGGGGACTGAAGCTTTCTTT | CASSLGKGTEAFF
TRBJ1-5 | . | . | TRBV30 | TGTGCCTGGAGTGTACAGGAAGATCAGCCCCAGCATTTT | CAWSVQEDQPQHF
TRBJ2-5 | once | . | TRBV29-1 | TGCAGCGTTGATGGGGGGTGGGAGACCCAGTACTTC | CSVDGGWETQYF
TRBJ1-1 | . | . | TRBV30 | TGTGCCTCCGCAGTGGACACTGAAGCTTTCTTT | CASAVDTEAFF
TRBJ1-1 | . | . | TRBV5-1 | TGCGCCAGCAGCCTGAACACAGGGCCCGATGAAGCTTTCTTT | CASSLNTGPDEAFF
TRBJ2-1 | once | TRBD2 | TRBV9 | TGTGCCAGCAGCTATGGGACTAGCGAAAACAATGAGCAGTTCTTC | CASSYGTSENNEQFF
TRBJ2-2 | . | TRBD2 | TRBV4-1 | TGCGCCAGCAGCCGTCCTAGCGGGGGGTCCGGGGAGCTGTTTTTT | CASSRPSGGSGELFF
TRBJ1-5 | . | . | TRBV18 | TGTGCCAGCTCACCGGGCACTGATCAGCCCCAGCATTTT | CASSPGTDQPQHF
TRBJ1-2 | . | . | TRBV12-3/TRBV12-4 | TGTGCCAGCAGTTTGAGTACTAACTATGGCTACACCTTC | CASSLSTNYGYTF
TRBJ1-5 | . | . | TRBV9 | TGTGCCAGCAGCCGACAGCCTACGGAGCCCCAGCATTTT | CASSRQPTEPQHF
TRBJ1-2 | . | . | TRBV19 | TGTGCCAGTACAGAATCTAGGAGGGGCGCGGGCTATGGCTACACCTTC | CASTESRRGAGYGYTF
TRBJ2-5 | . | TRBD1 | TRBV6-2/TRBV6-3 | TGTGCCAGCAGCCATGGGACAGGGGGCACCCAGTACTTC | CASSHGTGGTQYF
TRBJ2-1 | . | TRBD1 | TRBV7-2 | TGTGCCAGCAGCAGACAGGGGGCCTACAATGAGCAGTTCTTC | CASSRQGAYNEQFF
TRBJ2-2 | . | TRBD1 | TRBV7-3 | TGTGCCAGCAGCTCGGCCGGGACAGGTGGCACCGGGGAGCTGTTTTTT | CASSSAGTGGTGELFF
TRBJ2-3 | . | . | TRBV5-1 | TGCGCCAGCAGCTTGGGAGACTCCACGGATACGCAGTATTTT | CASSLGDSTDTQYF
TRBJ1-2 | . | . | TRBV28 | TGTGCCAGCAGTACCAATATCGGGGGGGGCTACACCTTC | CASSTNIGGGYTF
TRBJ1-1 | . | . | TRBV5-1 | TGCGCCAGCAGATCTGGCAGGGCCCTCACTGAAGCTTTCTTT | CASRSGRALTEAFF